The text below deals with one T cell receptor beta chain. Its antigen is unidentified. Assay: immunoSEQ multiplex PCR; the TCRdb copy retains only in-frame clones and omits some. The sample has roughly 10,000 clones, 65% to 80% seen once. The CDR3 runs 13 residues. V was cut by 0 bases and J by 7 bases, with 12 bases left in between. Germline CDR1 and CDR2: GTSNPN and SVGIG (reference sequence). The data stem from a study of chemoradiotherapy in HPV16-positive cancers. Broader study findings: HPV-specific T cells were functionally defined from only a couple of HPV16-positive patients.

This sequence originates from a human donor with HPV-associated anogenital cancer. Sequenced material: tumor tissue, taken from a patient who underwent chemoradiotherapy. V usage is TRBV30 and J usage is TRBJ1-1, with D hard to call. CDR3: CAWSVGSYREAFF. CDR3 nucleotides: TGTGCCTGGAGTGTAGGAAGCTACCGTGAAGCTTTCTTT.